This T cell receptor beta chain stems from a study of blood T cell repertoires in COVID-19. In the study overall: T cells, B-cell-depleted T cells, or PBMCs provided the cDNA or gDNA that served as material.

This clone has ten or more counts. The length of the CDR3 is 15 residues. The V gene end was trimmed by 4 bases and the J gene end by 6 bases; junction bases not matched to a gene: 12. CDR1 and CDR2 from the germline V gene are SGHKS and YYEKEE (reference sequence). Sequencing was performed with immunoSEQ multiplex PCR; in TCRdb, only in-frame clones are kept and a portion is missing. The profile shows 110,000 to 150,000 clones, approximately 80% of them singletons. V usage is TRBV5-5 and J usage is TRBJ2-7; 8 positions agree with TRBD1. The sample comprised peripheral blood. The origin of this receptor is a woman aged 50 to 65 with acute or convalescent COVID-19. The DNA of the CDR3 is TGTGCCAGCAGCATAGGACAGGGCCAACAACCCGAGCAGTACTTC. Its translation is CASSIGQGQQPEQYF.